Listed here is a single T cell receptor (beta chain). Its antigen is currently unknown. The CDR3 runs to 17 residues. With 3 bases clipped from V and 3 bases from J, the junction kept 12 bases outside the gene matches. CDR1 SGHDT and CDR2 YYEEEE come from the germline V gene. This specimen comes from a study of cytomegalovirus exposure and HLA in healthy donors. As for the study in general: Earlier sequencing of about 179 million T cells yielded 100 million to 140 million unique TCR beta sequences. Findings of the study overall: Only CMV serostatus was available as immune exposure information. A classifier reportedly called cytomegalovirus status with high sensitivity and specificity. With later analysis, a missense DCLRE1C variant became linked to TCR beta V- and J-gene trimming.

Vbeta (60) and Jbeta (13) primers were used in the PCR. Clones were read by immunoSEQ multiplex PCR, and TCRdb kept only the in-frame ones, dropping some. The sample has 100,000 to 150,000 clones; roughly 80% are singletons. The sequence was collected from a man over 45 in good health and CMV-seropositive. The chain couples TRBV5-6 to TRBJ2-4; TRBD2 matches 7 bases. The sample consisted of PBMCs. CDR3 in DNA: TGTGCCAGCAGCTATGGACCATGGGGGGGTAACAAAAACATTCAGTACTTC. It is translated as CASSYGPWGGNKNIQYF.